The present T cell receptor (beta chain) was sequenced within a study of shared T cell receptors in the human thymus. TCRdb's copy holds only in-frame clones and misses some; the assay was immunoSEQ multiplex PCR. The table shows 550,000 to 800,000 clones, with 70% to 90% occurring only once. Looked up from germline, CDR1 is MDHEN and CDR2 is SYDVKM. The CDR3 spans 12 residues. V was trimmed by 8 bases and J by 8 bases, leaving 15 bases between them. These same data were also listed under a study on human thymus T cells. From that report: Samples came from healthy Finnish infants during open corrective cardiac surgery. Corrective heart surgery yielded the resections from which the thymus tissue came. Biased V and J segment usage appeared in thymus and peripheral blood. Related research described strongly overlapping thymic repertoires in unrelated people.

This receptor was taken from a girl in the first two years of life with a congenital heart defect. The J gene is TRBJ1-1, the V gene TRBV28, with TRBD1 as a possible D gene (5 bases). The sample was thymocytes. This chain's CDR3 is CASQPKQAEAFF. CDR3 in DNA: TGTGCCAGCCAACCTAAACAGGCAGAAGCTTTCTTT.